The 25 T cell receptor beta chains below all came from one sample that was sequenced in a study of T cell changes during pregnancy in multiple sclerosis. Sequencing was performed with immunoSEQ multiplex PCR; in TCRdb, only in-frame clones are kept and a portion is missing. The data contain about 100,000 clones, approximately 92% of them singletons. The sequences come from peripheral blood, collected after pregnancy. These receptors all come from a female donor with multiple sclerosis, enrolled in a pregnancy study.

The chain joins TRBV19 to TRBJ2-6, with a weak D call TRBD2 (5 bases). The CDR3 runs 15 residues. Germline V gives CDR1 LNHDA, CDR2 SQIVND (reference sequence). The ends were cut back, 2 bases at V and 2 bases at J, with 7 bases in the middle. This chain's CDR3 is CASSIRGPGANVLTF. DNA of the CDR3: TGTGCCAGTAGTATACGGGGTCCTGGGGCCAACGTCCTGACTTTC.

This chain joins TRBV6-5 and TRBJ2-7, with 12 bases lining up with TRBD2. Germline-derived CDR1 and CDR2 are MNHEY and SVGAGI. The ends lost 3 bases at V and 0 bases at J; junction bases unmatched: 3. This CDR3 spans 16 amino acids. Written as DNA, the CDR3 is TGTGCCAGCAGTTATACGGGACTAGCGGGCTCCTACGAGCAGTACTTC. Its translation: CASSYTGLAGSYEQYF.

J is TRBJ2-1 and V is TRBV9, with TRBD2 matching 8 bases. The CDR3 is 16 residues long. Germline CDR1 SGDLS, CDR2 YYNGEE. V was pared by 4 bases and J by 2 bases, with 8 bases of the junction left unmatched. The CDR3: CASSPLGGLAYNEQFF. The CDR3 nucleotides read TGTGCCAGCAGCCCCTTGGGGGGACTAGCCTACAATGAGCAGTTCTTC.

In its sample, this clone was seen a few times. The rearrangement uses TRBV29-1 and TRBJ1-1, with D perhaps TRBD1 (5 bases). Trimming pared 6 bases from V and 1 base from J, leaving 9 bases between. Germline loops: CDR1 SQVTM, CDR2 ANQGSEA. CDR3 length: 12 residues. CDR3 nucleotides: TGCAGCGTACTGGGGCGGAACACTGAAGCTTTCTTT. It yields the protein CSVLGRNTEAFF.

The chain couples TRBV6-5 to TRBJ2-1; 10 bases match TRBD2. V was clipped by 6 bases and J by 7 bases; unmatched bases: 6. This CDR3 contains 14 residues. CDR1 and CDR2 (germline): MNHEY, SVGAGI. CDR3 loop: CASSSSGGVNEQFF. The CDR3 DNA sequence: TGTGCCAGCAGCTCTAGCGGGGGAGTAAATGAGCAGTTCTTC.

The rearrangement joins TRBV28 to TRBJ1-4; D not resolved. V was shortened by 8 bases and J by 1 base, with 20 bases between the two germline ends. This CDR3 has 17 amino acids. The germline gives CDR1 MDHEN, CDR2 SYDVKM. The CDR3: CASVSGAWYITNEKLFF. CDR3 bases: TGTGCCAGCGTCAGCGGAGCATGGTATATAACTAATGAAAAACTGTTTTTT. Complete variable domain (other parts from reference TRBV28 and TRBJ1-4): DVKVTQSSRYLVKRTGEKVFLECVQDMDHENMFWYRQDPGLGLRLIYFSYDVKMKEKGDIPEGYSVSREKKERFSLILESASTNQTSMYLCASVSGAWYITNEKLFFGSGTQLSVL.

This rearrangement joins TRBV9 to TRBJ2-1, with TRBD2 matching over 10 bases. The CDR3 length is 19 residues. The junction had 21 bases not matched to a gene; V was cut back by 5 bases and J by 7 bases. Germline V gene lookup returns CDR1 SGDLS and CDR2 YYNGEE. The CDR3 is CASSHWMERGGSMRNEQFF. DNA of the CDR3: TGTGCCAGCAGTCACTGGATGGAGCGGGGGGGCTCTATGAGAAATGAGCAGTTCTTC.

The V gene is TRBV7-9, the J gene TRBJ1-5, with TRBD1 matching over 10 bases. The V and J ends lost 4 bases and 0 bases, in that order; junction bases with no gene match: 3. Germline CDR1 reads SEHNR; CDR2 reads FQNEAQ (reference sequence). The length of the CDR3 is 16 residues. CDR3 loop: CASSSGQGNSNQPQHF. In nucleotides, the CDR3 is TGTGCCAGCAGCTCGGGACAGGGGAATAGCAATCAGCCCCAGCATTTT. The entire variable domain, with the rest obtained from reference TRBV7-9 and TRBJ1-5, is as follows: DTGVSQNPRHKITKRGQNVTFRCDPISEHNRLYWYRQTLGQGPEFLTYFQNEAQLEKSRLLSDRFSAERPKGSFSTLEIQRTEQGDSAMYLCASSSGQGNSNQPQHFGDGTRLSIL.

The rearrangement links TRBV7-3 to TRBJ2-1; 8 bases align to TRBD2. V lost 5 bases to trimming and J lost 7 bases; unmatched junction nucleotides: 7. The CDR3 consists of 14 residues. The germline V gene has CDR1 SGHTA and CDR2 FQGTGA. The CDR3 sequence is CASSPGLAENEQFF. As DNA, the CDR3 is TGTGCCAGCAGCCCCGGACTAGCAGAAAATGAGCAGTTCTTC.

The rearrangement joins TRBV9 to TRBJ2-7; D gene uncertain. The germline V and J ends were trimmed by 0 bases and 0 bases, with 13 bases remaining between them. Germline V gives CDR1 SGDLS, CDR2 YYNGEE. The CDR3 runs 16 residues. Written as DNA, the CDR3 is TGTGCCAGCAGCGTAGACCCGGGTTCGTACTCCTACGAGCAGTACTTC. Protein sequence: CASSVDPGSYSYEQYF.

J is TRBJ2-7 and V is TRBV5-1; 12 nucleotides line up with TRBD2. CDR1 is SGHRS and CDR2 is YFSETQ in the germline V gene. V lost 0 bases to trimming and J lost 3 bases; unmatched junction nucleotides: 4. This CDR3 contains 16 residues. CDR3 bases: TGCGCCAGCAGCTTGGGGGGGACTAGCGGGCTCTACGAGCAGTACTTC. Translation gives CASSLGGTSGLYEQYF. Full variable domain (missing parts from reference TRBV5-1 and TRBJ2-7): KAGVTQTPRYLIKTRGQQVTLSCSPISGHRSVSWYQQTPGQGLQFLFEYFSETQRNKGNFPGRFSGRQFSNSRSEMNVSTLELGDSALYLCASSLGGTSGLYEQYFGPGTRLTVT.

This chain connects TRBV6-5 to TRBJ1-5; D not certain. CDR1 MNHEY and CDR2 SVGAGI come from the germline V gene. This CDR3 spans 14 amino acids. Trimming cost V 5 bases and J 4 bases, with 12 bases left between them. CDR3 nucleotide sequence: TGTGCCAGCAGTCCATCGGAGGGAAATCAGCCCCAGCATTTT. Amino acids: CASSPSEGNQPQHF.

The chain joins TRBV9 to TRBJ2-4; 7 bases fit TRBD1. Trimming at V came to 3 bases and at J to 1 base, leaving 10 bases not matched to a gene. CDR1 and CDR2 (germline): SGDLS, YYNGEE. CDR3 length equals 17 residues. CDR3 DNA sequence: TGTGCCAGCAGCGCATATCATCTACAGGGGGCCAAAAACATTCAGTACTTC. Its protein is CASSAYHLQGAKNIQYF.

The chain uses TRBV5-6 and TRBJ1-5; 7 bases map to TRBD1. V lost 1 base, J lost 2 bases, and 6 bases stayed unmatched. The CDR3 consists of 16 residues. CDR1 SGHDT and CDR2 YYEEEE come from the germline V gene. In DNA, the CDR3 is TGTGCCAGCAGCTTGCGAGGGGGCTGGGGCAATCAGCCCCAGCATTTT. Its translation is CASSLRGGWGNQPQHF.

The chain employs TRBV9 and TRBJ1-3, with no clear D. The germline V and J ends were trimmed by 0 bases and 1 base, with 8 bases remaining between them. This CDR3 region has 15 residues. CDR1 and CDR2 (germline): SGDLS, YYNGEE. CDR3 loop: CASSVGSRSGNTIYF. CDR3 in DNA: TGTGCCAGCAGCGTAGGCTCCAGGTCTGGAAACACCATATATTTT.

This sequence joins TRBV19 and TRBJ1-4; 7 bases are a match to TRBD1. J was trimmed by 4 bases and V by 6 bases; bases with no gene match: 5. The CDR3 length is 14 residues. Per germline, CDR1 LNHDA and CDR2 SQIVND (reference sequence). The CDR3, as DNA: TGTGCCAGTAGCCGACGGGACAGTAATGAAAAACTGTTTTTT. This gives the protein CASSRRDSNEKLFF.

V and J are TRBV28 and TRBJ1-2; no reliable D call. The length of the CDR3 is 14 residues. In germline, CDR1 is MDHEN, CDR2 SYDVKM. Between the trimmed V and J ends, which lost 3 bases and 0 bases, there was a span of 8 bases. The CDR3: CASSFYVTNYGYTF. The CDR3 nucleotides are TGTGCCAGCAGTTTCTACGTCACTAACTATGGCTACACCTTC.

This clone appeared once. This chain uses TRBV4-3 with TRBJ2-3, with D tentatively TRBD2 (5 bases). Trimming took off 1 base at V and 5 bases at J, with 13 bases between the two ends. This CDR3 has 15 amino acids. Germline assignment: CDR1 LGHNA and CDR2 YSLEER. The CDR3 DNA is TGCGCCAGCAGCCAAGGAGGGTTTTGGGGAGATACGCAGTATTTT. This encodes CASSQGGFWGDTQYF.

The chain combines TRBV19 with TRBJ1-1; D might be TRBD1 (5 bases). The CDR3 is made up of 15 amino acids. V was clipped by 4 bases and J by 3 bases, with 15 bases between them. Germline assignment: CDR1 LNHDA and CDR2 SQIVND (reference sequence). The chain's CDR3 is CASSNLGRDDTEAFF. The CDR3 DNA reads as TGTGCCAGTAGTAACTTAGGGAGGGACGACACTGAAGCTTTCTTT.

The chain recombines TRBV27 with TRBJ1-2; no clear D gene. The CDR3 spans 13 residues. V was trimmed by 0 bases and J by 5 bases, leaving 7 bases between them. Per the germline V gene, CDR1 is MNHEY and CDR2 is SMNVEV (reference sequence). The CDR3 coding sequence is TGTGCCAGCAGTTTATCCGCTACTTATGGCTACACCTTC. Protein: CASSLSATYGYTF.

The chain has TRBV19 and TRBJ1-3; TRBD1 aligns across 7 bases. CDR1 and CDR2 from the germline V gene are LNHDA and SQIVND (reference sequence). The V segment lost 3 bases and the J segment 4 bases; nucleotides outside the gene matches: 6. The CDR3 consists of 15 residues. The CDR3 reads CASSMAAGGGNTIYF. As DNA, the CDR3 is TGTGCCAGTAGTATGGCTGCAGGGGGAGGAAACACCATATATTTT.

The chain uses TRBV28 and TRBJ1-2; D uncertain. CDR3 length: 12 amino acids. Per the germline V gene, CDR1 is MDHEN and CDR2 is SYDVKM. V was shortened by 5 bases and J by 4 bases, with 8 bases between the two germline ends. DNA of the CDR3: TGTGCCAGCAGTATAGATACCTATGGCTACACCTTC. Translated, it gives CASSIDTYGYTF.

The rearrangement joins TRBV7-9 to TRBJ1-1; D gene unclear. The CDR3 contains 16 residues. Germline CDR1 reads SEHNR; CDR2 reads FQNEAQ (reference sequence). Trimming removed 2 bases at V and 4 bases at J, with 17 bases between. The CDR3 is CASSLKFSVLSTEAFF. The CDR3 nucleotides are TGTGCCAGCAGCTTAAAATTTTCGGTGCTTTCCACTGAAGCTTTCTTT.

The rearrangement uses TRBV13 and TRBJ2-1; D perhaps matches TRBD1 (5 bases). Germline V gene lookup returns CDR1 PRHDT and CDR2 FYEKMQ (reference sequence). The ends were cut back, 5 bases at V and 5 bases at J, with 16 bases in the middle. The CDR3 is made up of 15 amino acids. The CDR3 is CASSETSTGNNEQFF. The CDR3 bases are TGTGCCAGCAGCGAGACGTCTACAGGCAACAATGAGCAGTTCTTC.

The CDR3 protein is CASRGGFDTEAFF. In nucleotides, the CDR3 is TGTGCCAGCCGGGGAGGTTTCGACACTGAAGCTTTCTTT. The rearrangement uses TRBV7-8 and TRBJ1-1; unclear D gene. CDR3 length: 13 residues. The V end was cut by 8 bases, the J end by 3 bases, with 13 bases between. Germline V gene sequence: CDR1 SGHVS, CDR2 FQNEAQ.